This T cell receptor beta chain was identified during a study of blood T cell repertoires in COVID-19. On the study more broadly: Samples representing acute and convalescent COVID-19 were sourced from the United States, Italy and Spain.

Patients in Seattle were enrolled during active infection, then followed longitudinally. In the original workflow: From reference gene primer amplification, estimates of nucleated cell counts were derived. Measured with immunoSEQ multiplex PCR; TCRdb has only the in-frame clones, and not every one. D and trimming come from the DNA, and the V and J calls and clone size come from that table. Among around 310,000 clones listed, 90% were seen once. From germline, CDR1 is SGHDT and CDR2 YYEEEE. The CDR3 is made up of 12 amino acids. V gave up 0 bases and J gave up 9 bases, with 9 bases separating them. The chain is built from TRBV5-6 and TRBJ1-1; possible D gene TRBD1, 5 bases. Sequenced material: peripheral blood. The sequence came from a woman between 40 and 55 years old with COVID-19, enrolled during active disease. CDR3 bases: TGTGCCAGCAGCTTGGCCTCAGGGAAAGCTTTCTTT. The encoded protein is CASSLASGKAFF.